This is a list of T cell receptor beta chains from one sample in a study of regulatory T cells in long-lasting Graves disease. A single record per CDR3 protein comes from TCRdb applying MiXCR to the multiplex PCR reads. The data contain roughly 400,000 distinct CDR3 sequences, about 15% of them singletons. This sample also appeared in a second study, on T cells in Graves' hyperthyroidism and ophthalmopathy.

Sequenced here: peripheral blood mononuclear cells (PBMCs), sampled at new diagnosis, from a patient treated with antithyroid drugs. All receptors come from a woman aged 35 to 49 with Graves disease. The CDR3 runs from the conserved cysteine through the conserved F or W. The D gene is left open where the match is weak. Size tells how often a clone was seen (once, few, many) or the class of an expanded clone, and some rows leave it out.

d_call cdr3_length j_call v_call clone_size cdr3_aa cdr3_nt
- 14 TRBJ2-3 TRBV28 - CATWDGMSRDTQYF TGTGCCACCTGGGATGGGATGTCGAGGGATACGCAGTATTTT
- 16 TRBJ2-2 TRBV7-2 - CASSLGFDTRTGELFF TGTGCCAGCAGCTTAGGGTTCGACACGAGGACCGGGGAGCTGTTTTTT
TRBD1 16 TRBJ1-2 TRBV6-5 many CASSYDPVQGQYGYTF TGTGCCAGCAGTTACGACCCCGTACAGGGGCAATATGGCTACACCTTC
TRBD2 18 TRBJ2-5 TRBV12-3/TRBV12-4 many CASSFLGLAGGRQETQYF TGTGCCAGCAGTTTTTTGGGACTAGCGGGAGGCCGCCAAGAGACCCAGTACTTC
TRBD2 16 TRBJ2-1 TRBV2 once CASRTGTSGGVNEQFF TGTGCCAGCAGAACCGGGACTAGCGGGGGAGTCAATGAGCAGTTCTTC
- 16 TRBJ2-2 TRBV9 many CASSLGGQHSTGELFF TGTGCCAGCAGCCTAGGAGGACAACATAGCACCGGGGAGCTGTTTTTT
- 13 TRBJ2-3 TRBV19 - CASSVDSTDTQYF TGTGCCAGTAGCGTGGATAGCACAGATACGCAGTATTTT
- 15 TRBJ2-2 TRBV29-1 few CSVEEVSGYTGELFF TGCAGCGTTGAAGAAGTCAGCGGATACACCGGGGAGCTGTTTTTT
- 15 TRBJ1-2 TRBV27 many CASSSIITGRYGYTF TGTGCCAGCAGTTCAATTATAACAGGGCGGTATGGCTACACCTTC
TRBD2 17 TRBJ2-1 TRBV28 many CASSPYPRLAGGNEQFF TGTGCCAGCAGTCCCTATCCCCGACTAGCGGGAGGGAATGAGCAGTTCTTC
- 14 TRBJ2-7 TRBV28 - CASNPGLLTYEQYF TGTGCCAGCAATCCCGGACTACTCACCTACGAGCAGTACTTC
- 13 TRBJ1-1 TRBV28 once CASGLRGNTEAFF TGTGCCAGCGGTTTAAGAGGGAACACTGAAGCTTTCTTT
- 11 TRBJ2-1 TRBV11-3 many CASSRYNEQFF TGTGCCAGCAGCCGCTACAATGAGCAGTTCTTC
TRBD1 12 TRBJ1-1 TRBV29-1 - CSTGTGGTEAFF TGCAGCACCGGGACAGGGGGAACTGAAGCTTTCTTT
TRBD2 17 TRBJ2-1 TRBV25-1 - CASLGLAGDQEYNEQFF TGTGCCAGCCTGGGACTAGCGGGAGATCAAGAATACAATGAGCAGTTCTTC
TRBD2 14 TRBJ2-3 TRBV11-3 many CASGVAGVTDTQYF TGTGCCAGCGGGGTAGCGGGAGTTACAGATACGCAGTATTTT
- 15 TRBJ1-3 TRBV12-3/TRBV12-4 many CASSSGTRSGNTIYF TGTGCCAGCAGTTCCGGGACACGCTCTGGAAACACCATATATTTT
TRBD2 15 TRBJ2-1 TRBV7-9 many CASSVSSGSHNEQFF TGTGCCAGCAGCGTAAGTAGCGGGAGCCACAATGAGCAGTTCTTC
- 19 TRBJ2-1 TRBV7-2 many CASSPYLAGEAAVSNEQFF TGTGCCAGCAGCCCATATCTTGCAGGAGAGGCCGCCGTTTCCAATGAGCAGTTCTTC
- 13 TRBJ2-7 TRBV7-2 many CASSTQPAYEQYF TGTGCCAGCAGCACCCAACCGGCTTACGAGCAGTACTTC
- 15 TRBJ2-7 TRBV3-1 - CASSPSWKGHYEQYF TGTGCCAGCAGCCCAAGCTGGAAGGGACACTACGAGCAGTACTTC
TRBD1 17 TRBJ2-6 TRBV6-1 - CASKRQGYLSGANVLTF TGTGCCAGCAAGCGACAGGGGTACCTCTCTGGGGCCAACGTCCTGACTTTC
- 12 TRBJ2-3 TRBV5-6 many CASSSDLDTQYF TGTGCCAGCAGCTCGGATCTAGATACGCAGTATTTT